Given below is one T cell receptor beta chain in context. The data belong to a study of graft-versus-host responses after intestinal transplantation. Overall study context: Grafts were multivisceral, liver-intestinal, or isolated intestinal.

Here immunoSEQ multiplex PCR was the method, and the copy in TCRdb shows in-frame clones only, minus some. The profile covers 12,000 to 15,000 clones, with about 95% appearing a single time and about 0.75% taken by the ten largest. This TCR came from a human patient who received an intestinal transplant, so some T cells may come from the graft donor. The sequencing used PBMCs, collected 9 days after transplant.

Here the CDR3 DNA reads TGTGCCAGCAGCCAAGATGGGGCGGGAGAGTGGAGAAATGAGCAGTTCTTC. Its protein is CASSQDGAGEWRNEQFF. This rearrangement joins TRBV14 to TRBJ2-1; 7 nucleotides line up with TRBD2. J lost 7 bases, V lost 0 bases, and 12 bases had no gene match. The CDR3 loop spans 17 amino acids. Germline V gene sequence: CDR1 SGHDN, CDR2 FVKESK.